This T cell receptor (beta chain) was identified during a study of post-analysis software for immune sequencing data. Looking at the study overall: Disease trajectories encompassed relapsing-remitting, secondary progressive and progressive-relapsing multiple sclerosis.

CDR3 length: 15 residues. Looked up from germline, CDR1 is DFQATT and CDR2 is SNEGSKA (reference sequence). V was shortened by 0 bases and J by 5 bases, with 14 bases between the two germline ends. Note on this clonotype: Its specificity is unknown.

Unique molecular identifiers were built into the TCR beta cDNA libraries. Input amounts of 1 to 10 million T cells were used. These gave 500,000 or so cDNA molecules, so each molecule approximated one T cell. TCRdb re-analysed the PCR reads in MiXCR, keeping a single row per CDR3 protein. This repertoire shows 450,000 or so distinct CDR3 sequences, around 40% found once; its top ten account for 9.5% to 13%. Findings and limits, study-wide: Comparison with controls showed significantly lower normalized Chao1 diversity in multiple sclerosis patients. Controls showed lower frequencies than patients for roughly five TRBV segments, and TRBV5-6, TRBV5-1 and TRBV20-1 were among these. Same-batch samples co-clustered strongly by F measure.

The chain is built from TRBV20-1 and TRBJ1-5, with no clear D. The TCR originated in a girl between 5 and 17 years old with multiple sclerosis. The sample was blood. The CDR3 region has the DNA TGCAGTGCTAGAGACCAGCTGAGGGAGTATCAGCCCCAGCATTTT. Translating gives CSARDQLREYQPQHF.